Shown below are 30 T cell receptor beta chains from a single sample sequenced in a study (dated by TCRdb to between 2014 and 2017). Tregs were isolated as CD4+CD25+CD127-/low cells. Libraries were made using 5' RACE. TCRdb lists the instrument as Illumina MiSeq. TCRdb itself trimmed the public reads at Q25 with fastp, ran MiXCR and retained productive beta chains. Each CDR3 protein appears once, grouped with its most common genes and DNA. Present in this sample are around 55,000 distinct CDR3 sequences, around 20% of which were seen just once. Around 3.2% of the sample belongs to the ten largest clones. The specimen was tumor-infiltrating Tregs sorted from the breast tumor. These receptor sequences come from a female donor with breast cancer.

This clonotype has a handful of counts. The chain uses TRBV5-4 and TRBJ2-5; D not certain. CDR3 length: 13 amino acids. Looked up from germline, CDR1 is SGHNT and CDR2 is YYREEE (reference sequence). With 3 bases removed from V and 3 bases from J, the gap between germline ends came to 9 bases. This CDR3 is CASSSWAEETQYF. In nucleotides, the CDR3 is TGTGCCAGCAGCTCCTGGGCCGAAGAGACCCAGTACTTC.

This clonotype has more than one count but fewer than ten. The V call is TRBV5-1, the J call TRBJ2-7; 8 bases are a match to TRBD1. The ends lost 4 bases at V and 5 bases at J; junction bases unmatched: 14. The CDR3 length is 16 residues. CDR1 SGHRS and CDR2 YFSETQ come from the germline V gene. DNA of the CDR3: TGCGCCAGCAGCGTCGGACAGGGTTCCCGAGTCGACGAGCAGTACTTC. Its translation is CASSVGQGSRVDEQYF.

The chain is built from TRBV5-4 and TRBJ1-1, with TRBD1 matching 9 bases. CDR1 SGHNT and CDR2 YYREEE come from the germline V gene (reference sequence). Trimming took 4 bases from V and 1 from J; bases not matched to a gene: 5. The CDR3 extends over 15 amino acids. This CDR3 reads CASSGGDRANTEAFF. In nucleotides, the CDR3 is TGTGCCAGCAGCGGGGGGGACAGGGCGAACACTGAAGCTTTCTTT.

The CDR3 DNA reads TGTGCCAGCAGCTTAGGCGGGTCGGGAAATGAAAAACTGTTTTTT. Protein product: CASSLGGSGNEKLFF. The chain recombines TRBV7-8 with TRBJ1-4; the D is unclear. Germline lookup yields CDR1 SGHVS and CDR2 FQNEAQ. CDR3 length equals 15 residues. The germline V and J ends were trimmed by 1 base and 5 bases, with 11 bases remaining between them. The variable domain in full, completed from reference TRBV7-8 and TRBJ1-4, reads GAGVSQSPRYKVAKRGQDVALRCDPISGHVSLFWYQQALGQGPEFLTYFQNEAQLDKSGLPSDRFFAERPEGSVSTLKIQRTQQEDSAVYLCASSLGGSGNEKLFFGSGTQLSVL.

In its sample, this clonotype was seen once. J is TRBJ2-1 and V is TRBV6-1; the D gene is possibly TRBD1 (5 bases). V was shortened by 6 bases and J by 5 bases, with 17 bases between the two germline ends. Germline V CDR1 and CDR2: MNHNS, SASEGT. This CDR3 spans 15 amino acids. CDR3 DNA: TGTGCCAGCAGGGGTGGTGGAACAGGAGACAATGAGCAGTTCTTC. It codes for CASRGGGTGDNEQFF.

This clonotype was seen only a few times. CDR3 nucleotides: TGTGCCAGCAGCCCCAAAATGAGGGGGCGAGGAGCTGAAGCTTTCTTT. Translating gives CASSPKMRGRGAEAFF. This rearrangement joins TRBV5-6 to TRBJ1-1, with TRBD1 matching 7 bases. V was clipped by 4 bases and J by 6 bases; unmatched bases: 15. The germline V gene has CDR1 SGHDT and CDR2 YYEEEE. The CDR3 has 16 amino acids.

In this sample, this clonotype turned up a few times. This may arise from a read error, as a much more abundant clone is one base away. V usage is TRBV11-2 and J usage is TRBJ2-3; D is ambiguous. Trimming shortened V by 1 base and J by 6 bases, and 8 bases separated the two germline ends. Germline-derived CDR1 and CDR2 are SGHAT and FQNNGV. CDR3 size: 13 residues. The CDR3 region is CASSLGDPDTQYF. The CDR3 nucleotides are TGTGCCAGCAGCTTAGGAGACCCCGATACGCAGTATTTT.

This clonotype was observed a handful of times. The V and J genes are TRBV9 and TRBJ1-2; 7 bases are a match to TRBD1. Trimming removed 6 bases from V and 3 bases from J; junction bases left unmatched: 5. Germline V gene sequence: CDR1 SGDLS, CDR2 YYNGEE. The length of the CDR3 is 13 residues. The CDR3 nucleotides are TGTGCCAGCACCCCCACAGGGGACTATGGCTACACCTTC. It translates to CASTPTGDYGYTF.

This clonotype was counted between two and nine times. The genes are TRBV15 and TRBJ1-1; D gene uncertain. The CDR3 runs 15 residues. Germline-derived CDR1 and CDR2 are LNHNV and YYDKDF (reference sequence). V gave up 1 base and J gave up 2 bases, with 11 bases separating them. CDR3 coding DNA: TGTGCCACCAGCAGAGTGTTTGTGGGCAACACTGAAGCTTTCTTT. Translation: CATSRVFVGNTEAFF.

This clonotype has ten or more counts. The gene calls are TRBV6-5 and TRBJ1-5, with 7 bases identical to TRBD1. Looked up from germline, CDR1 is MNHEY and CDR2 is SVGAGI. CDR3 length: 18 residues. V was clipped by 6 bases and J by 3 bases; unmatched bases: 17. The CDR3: CASSRRRQGGRDNQPQHF. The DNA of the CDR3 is TGTGCCAGCAGCCGGCGTAGACAGGGAGGGAGGGACAATCAGCCCCAGCATTTT.

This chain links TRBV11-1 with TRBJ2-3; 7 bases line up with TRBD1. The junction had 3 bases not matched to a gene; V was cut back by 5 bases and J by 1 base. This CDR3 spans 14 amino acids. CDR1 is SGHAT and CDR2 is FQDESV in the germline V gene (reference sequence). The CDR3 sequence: CASSRDSRTDTQYF. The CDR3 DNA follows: TGTGCCAGCAGCCGGGACAGTCGCACAGATACGCAGTATTTT.

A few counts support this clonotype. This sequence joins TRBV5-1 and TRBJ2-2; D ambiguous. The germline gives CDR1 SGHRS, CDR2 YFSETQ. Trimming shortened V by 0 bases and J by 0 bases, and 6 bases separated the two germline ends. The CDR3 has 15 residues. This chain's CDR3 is CASSLAAANTGELFF. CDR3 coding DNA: TGCGCCAGCAGCTTGGCCGCCGCGAACACCGGGGAGCTGTTTTTT.

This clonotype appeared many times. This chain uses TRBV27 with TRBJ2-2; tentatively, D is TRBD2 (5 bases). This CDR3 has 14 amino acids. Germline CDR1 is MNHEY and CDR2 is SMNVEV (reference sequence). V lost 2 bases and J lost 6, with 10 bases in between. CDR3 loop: CASSLRGDAGELFF. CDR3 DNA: TGTGCCAGCAGTTTACGGGGAGACGCCGGGGAGCTGTTTTTT.

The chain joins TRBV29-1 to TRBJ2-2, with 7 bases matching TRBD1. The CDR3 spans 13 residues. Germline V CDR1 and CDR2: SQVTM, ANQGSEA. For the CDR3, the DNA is TGCGGCGCGGACAGGTGGCGAGACGGGGAGCTGTTTTTT. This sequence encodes CGADRWRDGELFF.

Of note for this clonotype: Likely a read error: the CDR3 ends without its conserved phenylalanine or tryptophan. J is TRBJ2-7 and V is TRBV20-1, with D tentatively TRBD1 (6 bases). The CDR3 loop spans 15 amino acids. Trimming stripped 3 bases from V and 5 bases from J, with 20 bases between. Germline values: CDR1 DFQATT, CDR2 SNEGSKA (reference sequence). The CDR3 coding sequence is TGCAGTGCTAGTGGTCGATGGGGGCGACCCCACGAGCAGTACCTC. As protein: CSASGRWGRPHEQYL.

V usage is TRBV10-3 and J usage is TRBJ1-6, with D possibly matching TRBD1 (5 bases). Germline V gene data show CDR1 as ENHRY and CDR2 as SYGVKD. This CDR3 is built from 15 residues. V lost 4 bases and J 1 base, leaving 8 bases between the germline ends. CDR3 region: CAISGGGSYNSPLHF. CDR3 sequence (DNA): TGTGCCATCAGTGGCGGGGGATCCTATAATTCACCCCTCCACTTT.

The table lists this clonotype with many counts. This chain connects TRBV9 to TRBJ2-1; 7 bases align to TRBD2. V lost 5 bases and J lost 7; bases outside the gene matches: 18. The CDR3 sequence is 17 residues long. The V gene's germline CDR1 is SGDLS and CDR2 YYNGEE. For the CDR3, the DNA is TGTGCCAGCAGTACTAGCGCCGACCCATGGGGGAATAATGAGCAGTTCTTC. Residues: CASSTSADPWGNNEQFF.

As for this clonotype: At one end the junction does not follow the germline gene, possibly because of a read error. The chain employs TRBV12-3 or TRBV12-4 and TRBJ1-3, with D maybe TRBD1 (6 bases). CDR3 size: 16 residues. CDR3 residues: CASSLRAGDSGNTTYF. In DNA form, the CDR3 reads TGTGCCAGCAGCCTGAGAGCAGGGGACTCTGGAAACACCACATATTTT.

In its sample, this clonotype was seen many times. The CDR3: CASSVGQGAGANVLTF. CDR3 DNA sequence: TGTGCCAGCAGCGTAGGGCAAGGGGCTGGGGCCAACGTCCTGACTTTC. The rearrangement joins TRBV9 to TRBJ2-6; a possible D gene is TRBD1 (5 bases). Germline CDR1 reads SGDLS; CDR2 reads YYNGEE. V was shortened by 0 bases and J by 2 bases, with 9 bases between the two germline ends. The CDR3 runs to 16 residues.

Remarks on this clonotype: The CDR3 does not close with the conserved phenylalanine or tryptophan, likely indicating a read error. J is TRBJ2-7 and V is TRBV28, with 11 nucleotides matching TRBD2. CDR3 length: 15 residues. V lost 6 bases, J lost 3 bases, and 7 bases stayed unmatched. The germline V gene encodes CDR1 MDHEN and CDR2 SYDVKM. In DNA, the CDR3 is TGTGCCAGCAGGTTAAGACTAGCGGGACTCTACGAGCAGTACCTC. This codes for CASRLRLAGLYEQYL.

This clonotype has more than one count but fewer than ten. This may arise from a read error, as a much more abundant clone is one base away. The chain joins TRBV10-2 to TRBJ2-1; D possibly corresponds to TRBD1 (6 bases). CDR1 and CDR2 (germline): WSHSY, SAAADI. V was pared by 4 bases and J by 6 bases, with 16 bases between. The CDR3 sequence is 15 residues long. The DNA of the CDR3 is TGCGCCAGCAGTGTCATGGCAGGGGTAGGCAATGAGCAGTTCTTC. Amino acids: CASSVMAGVGNEQFF.

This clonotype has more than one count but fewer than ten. The CDR3 DNA reads as TGTGCCAGCAGTGTTTCATCTGCCGCGAACACCGGGGAGCTGTTTTTT. As protein: CASSVSSAANTGELFF. V gene TRBV2 combines with J gene TRBJ2-2; D remains unclear. The CDR3 runs to 16 residues. The V gene's germline CDR1 is SNHLY and CDR2 FYNNEI. The V and J ends lost 4 bases and 0 bases respectively, with 12 bases between them.

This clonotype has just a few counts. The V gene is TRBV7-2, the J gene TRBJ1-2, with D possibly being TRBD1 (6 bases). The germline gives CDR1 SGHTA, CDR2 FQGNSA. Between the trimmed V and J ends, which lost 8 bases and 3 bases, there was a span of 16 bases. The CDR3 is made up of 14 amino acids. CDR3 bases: TGTGCCAGCTCGCCAAGACAGGCCCACTATGGCTACACCTTC. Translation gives CASSPRQAHYGYTF.

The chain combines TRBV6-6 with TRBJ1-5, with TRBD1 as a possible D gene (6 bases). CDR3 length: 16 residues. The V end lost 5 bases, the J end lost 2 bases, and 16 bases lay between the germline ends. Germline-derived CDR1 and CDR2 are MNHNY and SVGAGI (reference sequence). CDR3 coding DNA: TGTGCCAGCAGTGTGTCAGGGGTTAAAGGCAATCAGCCCCAGCATTTT. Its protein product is CASSVSGVKGNQPQHF.

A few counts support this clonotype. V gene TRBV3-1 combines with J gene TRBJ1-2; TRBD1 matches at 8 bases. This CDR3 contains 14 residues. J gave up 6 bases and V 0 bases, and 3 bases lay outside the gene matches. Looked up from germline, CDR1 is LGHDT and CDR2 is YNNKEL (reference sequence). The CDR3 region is CASSQDRGLDGYTF. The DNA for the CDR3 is TGTGCCAGCAGCCAAGACAGGGGGCTAGATGGCTACACCTTC.

The CDR3 bases are TGTGCCAGCAGTTTGGGGGTTACCTACGAGCAGTACTTC. It translates to CASSLGVTYEQYF. The V gene is TRBV12-3 or TRBV12-4, the J gene TRBJ2-7; D tentatively reads TRBD1 or TRBD2 (5 bases each). This CDR3 comprises 13 residues. The V and J ends lost 3 bases and 2 bases respectively, with 8 bases between them.

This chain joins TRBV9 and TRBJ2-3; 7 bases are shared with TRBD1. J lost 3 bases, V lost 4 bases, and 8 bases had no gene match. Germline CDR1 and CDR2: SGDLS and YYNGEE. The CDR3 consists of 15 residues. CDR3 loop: CASSTRQGTTDTQYF. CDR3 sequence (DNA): TGTGCCAGCAGCACCCGACAGGGAACAACAGATACGCAGTATTTT.

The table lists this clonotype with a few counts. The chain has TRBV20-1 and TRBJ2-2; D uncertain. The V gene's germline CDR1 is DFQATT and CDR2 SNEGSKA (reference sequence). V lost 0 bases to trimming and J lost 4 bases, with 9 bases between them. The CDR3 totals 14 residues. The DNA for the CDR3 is TGCAGTGCTAGAGATCTGCAGGTCACCGGGGAGCTGTTTTTT. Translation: CSARDLQVTGELFF.

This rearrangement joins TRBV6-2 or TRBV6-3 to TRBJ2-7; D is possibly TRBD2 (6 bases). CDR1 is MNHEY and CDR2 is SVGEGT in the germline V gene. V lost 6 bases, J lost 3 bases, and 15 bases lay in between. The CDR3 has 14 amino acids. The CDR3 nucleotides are TGTGCCAGCAGCCCTGCCCCGGGGGACTACGAGCAGTACTTC. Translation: CASSPAPGDYEQYF.

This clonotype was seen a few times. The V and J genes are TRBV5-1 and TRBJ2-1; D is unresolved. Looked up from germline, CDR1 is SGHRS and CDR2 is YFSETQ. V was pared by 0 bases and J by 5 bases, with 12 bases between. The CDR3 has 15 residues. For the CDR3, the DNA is TGCGCCAGCAGCTTGGTCGTGACGGACCACAATGAGCAGTTCTTC. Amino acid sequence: CASSLVVTDHNEQFF.